This T cell receptor (beta chain) was sequenced for a study of CD8+ T cells in alopecia areata (dated by TCRdb to 2016 to 2018). Context from the whole study: The treated patients took part in an open-label pilot trial in which moderate-to-severe alopecia areata was treated with oral tofacitinib at 5 to 10 mg twice daily. Tofacitinib was given for 6 to 18 months, followed by 6 months of follow-up off drug to assess delayed response and recurrence. Disease severity in treated patients was measured with the SALT score, which quantifies the percentage of affected scalp surface area. In both human patients and the C3H/HeJ mouse model, the study applied high-throughput TCRbeta sequencing to look at T cell clonal expansion in alopecia areata. On the human side, TCRbeta sequencing was run on scalp tissue and on sorted CD4+ and CD8+ peripheral blood T cells from healthy controls and from alopecia areata patients with either patchy or totalis/universalis disease. Tofacitinib-treated patients had biopsies at baseline and at 4 and 24 weeks of treatment, with a later scalp biopsy in several patients. Scalp clonality was compared among normal scalp (n=4), patchy alopecia areata scalp (n=8), and alopecia totalis/universalis scalp (n=8). RNA came from the PAXgene miRNA kit for fixed scalp, the miRNeasy kit for PBMCs, and the RNeasy kit for mouse skin. TCRbeta CDR3 regions were amplified by immunoSEQ multiplex PCR using 35 Vbeta forward and 13 Jbeta reverse primers. What the work shows at the level of the full study, not this receptor alone: Because the treated cohort was small and had only one nonresponder, larger studies are needed to examine links between baseline CD8+ expansion and response. Compared with normal scalp, lesional scalp, particularly in alopecia totalis/universalis, had higher clonality and more expanded CD8+ clones, which suggests antigenic drive. Shared TCR sequences between patients were less evident than in mice, which may be partly attributable to HLA diversity in the patient population. Scalp clonality and the number of expanded CD8+ clones among the top 100 scalp clones were significantly decreased by tofacitinib. Unlike mouse skin, which is dominated by gammadelta T cells, normal human skin has resident alphabeta T cells that are also sequenced, and this complicates analysis of the scalp TCR repertoire. Many expanded lesional clones were found to persist in scalp and blood during tofacitinib treatment, and relapse after treatment cessation may be partly explained by this persistence.

A note on this clone: Its antigen is unknown. Per-base quality was not reported, and no clone a single base away is much larger than it.

Receptor libraries were prepared by the immunoSEQ multiplex PCR assay. RNA was extracted from all samples and reverse transcribed into cDNA as template for TCR sequencing. First-strand cDNA was synthesized with SuperScript III using a 2:1 mix of oligo-dT and random hexamers. A synthetic immune receptor repertoire was used to measure amplification bias, and any remaining bias was corrected computationally. The paper's data handling went like this. After raw reads were preprocessed to remove errors, the CDR3 was defined following IMGT conventions as running from the conserved cysteine to phenylalanine. Clonality was computed by normalizing Shannon entropy by log2 of the number of productive unique TCRs and subtracting the result from 1. Scalp TCRbeta sequences were cross-referenced with sorted blood CD4 and CD8 repertoires so that the CD4 or CD8 identity of scalp clones could be inferred. TCRdb obtained this table from immuneACCESS and retained in-frame rearrangements with V and J assigned. These tables miss some clones; where compared with another copy, unresolved V genes account for less than half of the shortfall, and the remainder is unexplained. V and J calls plus clone size are reproduced from that table; the DNA served to infer D and trimming. The sample table lists approximately 120,000 clones, 60% to 65% of them with a count of one. 5.7% of the sample goes to the ten largest clones.

The time point label of this sample denotes: about 4 weeks on oral tofacitinib. The treatment or condition tag for this specimen amounts to: oral pan-JAK inhibitor, 5-10 mg twice daily. From alopecia areata patients, peripheral blood was collected along with lesional scalp punch biopsies. PBMCs were separated by density centrifugation and stained for CD3, CD4 and CD8, after which CD4+ and CD8+ T cells were sorted on a FACSAria. CDR1 and CDR2, per the germline V gene, are KGHSH and LQKENI. Including the terminal cysteine and phenylalanine, the CDR3 comprises 15 residues. This entry keeps only the CDR3 DNA: 45 bases, framed from base 1. Germline trimming: 1 base from V, 9 bases from J; junction bases outside gene matches: 10.

The sequence derives from a human donor with alopecia areata. In this chain, TRBV18 is recombined with TRBJ2-7, with 9 bases in between that match TRBD1. The material was CD4+ T cells sorted from blood, obtained at week 4, from a patient treated with tofacitinib. The nucleotides read TGTGCCAGCTCACCACACGGACAGGGGTCTGGGGGGCAGTACTTC. The translation is CASSPHGQGSGGQYF.